Each of the 28 T cell receptor beta chains below was sequenced from the same sample in a study of blood T cells in healthy people across ages. A second PCR, run for about 7 to 11 cycles, used a sample-barcoded 5' primer plus a J-beta primer mix. TCRdb itself ran the 5' RACE reads through MiXCR, one entry per CDR3 protein. The sample gives around 1,500,000 distinct CDR3 sequences, roughly 28% of which show up once; over 7% is in the top ten. The sequencing input was blood. The origin of the receptors is a woman in her twenties or thirties in good health.

This rearrangement joins TRBV12-3 or TRBV12-4 to TRBJ2-1; D possibly matches TRBD1 or TRBD2 (5 bases each). With 0 bases removed from V and 10 bases from J, the gap between germline ends came to 13 bases. The CDR3 is 14 residues long. The CDR3 is CASSLAPTWDEQFF. CDR3 in DNA: TGTGCCAGCAGTTTAGCGCCTACCTGGGACGAGCAGTTCTTC.

A few counts support this clonotype. This sequence joins TRBV30 and TRBJ1-4, with D unresolved. Germline assignment: CDR1 GTSNPN and CDR2 SVGIG (reference sequence). The CDR3 totals 13 residues. V dropped 0 bases and J dropped 11 bases, with 13 bases sitting between them. DNA for the CDR3: TGTGCCTGGAGTGTATCACAGATGGAGAAACTGTTTTTT. Translated, it gives CAWSVSQMEKLFF.

The chain recombines TRBV20-1 with TRBJ1-5, with TRBD1 matching 7 bases. V dropped 2 bases and J dropped 1; count of bases not matched to a gene: 5. CDR1 is DFQATT and CDR2 is SNEGSKA in the germline V gene (reference sequence). This CDR3 region has 15 residues. DNA for the CDR3: TGCAGTGCTAGACCGATACAGGGGAGCAATCAGCCCCAGCATTTT. It encodes CSARPIQGSNQPQHF.

This clonotype occurred once. A read error may be the cause here, since a much bigger clone is one base away. The V call is TRBV6-5, the J call TRBJ2-1; 13 nucleotides align to TRBD2. The germline gives CDR1 MNHEY, CDR2 SVGAGI. This CDR3 has 16 residues. The CDR3 protein is CACSRTSGRGNNEQFF. The CDR3 region has the DNA TGTGCCTGCAGTCGTACTAGCGGGAGGGGGAACAATGAGCAGTTCTTC.

In this sample, this clonotype turned up a few times. V is TRBV29-1 and J is TRBJ2-2; no firm D call. V lost 6 bases and J lost 7, with 9 bases in between. The CDR3 sequence is 11 residues long. The V gene's germline CDR1 is SQVTM and CDR2 ANQGSEA. The CDR3 region is CSVWTYGELFF. The CDR3 coding sequence is TGCAGCGTCTGGACCTACGGGGAGCTGTTTTTT.

V gene TRBV27 combines with J gene TRBJ2-2; D remains ambiguous. CDR1 and CDR2 (germline): MNHEY, SMNVEV (reference sequence). Trimming removed 0 bases at V and 7 bases at J, with 6 bases between. This CDR3 contains 13 residues. The CDR3 sequence: CASSLSEGGELFF. The CDR3, as DNA: TGTGCCAGCAGTTTATCAGAAGGCGGGGAGCTGTTTTTT.

The rearrangement links TRBV20-1 to TRBJ2-7; 9 bases map to TRBD1. This CDR3 is 15 amino acids long. V lost 0 bases and J lost 9; bases outside the gene matches: 12. CDR1 is DFQATT, CDR2 SNEGSKA, per germline (reference sequence). This CDR3 is CSARDLDRGVHGQYF. DNA for the CDR3: TGCAGTGCTAGAGATTTAGACAGGGGGGTCCACGGGCAGTACTTC.

The chain recombines TRBV5-6 with TRBJ1-4; 8 bases match TRBD1. Germline V gives CDR1 SGHDT, CDR2 YYEEEE. The CDR3 totals 14 residues. J lost 8 bases, V lost 5 bases, and 8 bases had no gene match. The CDR3 sequence: CASSWTGYKEKLFF. CDR3 DNA sequence: TGTGCCAGCAGTTGGACAGGGTACAAGGAAAAACTGTTTTTT.

The rearrangement uses TRBV7-2 and TRBJ1-2; D uncertain. Germline CDR1 SGHTA, CDR2 FQGNSA. With 1 base removed from V and 10 bases from J, the gap between germline ends came to 28 bases. The CDR3 is made up of 18 amino acids. The CDR3 nucleotides read TGTGCCAGCAGCTTAGAAGCACCGGACCTCAATCCTACTATGGACTACACCTTC. It yields the protein CASSLEAPDLNPTMDYTF. Variable domain in full (rest from reference TRBV7-2 and TRBJ1-2): GAGVSQSPSNKVTEKGKDVELRCDPISGHTALYWYRQSLGQGLEFLIYFQGNSAPDKSGLPSDRFSAERTGGSVSTLTIQRTQQEDSAVYLCASSLEAPDLNPTMDYTFGSGTRLTVV.

Note on this clonotype: The junction differs from germline at one of its ends, possibly a read error. This chain links TRBV28 with TRBJ1-2; 9 nucleotides line up with TRBD1. The CDR3 is made up of 18 amino acids. In germline, CDR1 is MDHEN, CDR2 SYDVKM. In nucleotides, the CDR3 is TGTACCAGCACTAGCCCCCCCGGGACAGGGAGAGCTAACTATGGCTACACCTTC. Translated: CTSTSPPGTGRANYGYTF.

The chain carries TRBV7-3 and TRBJ2-1, with 11 bases lining up with TRBD2. CDR3 length: 18 residues. J gave up 0 bases and V 1 base, and 5 bases lay outside the gene matches. The germline V gene has CDR1 SGHTA and CDR2 FQGTGA. CDR3 DNA sequence: TGTGCCAGCAGCTTAAACGGGGGACTAGCGGTCTCCTACAATGAGCAGTTCTTC. This gives the protein CASSLNGGLAVSYNEQFF.

J is TRBJ2-7 and V is TRBV5-5; TRBD2 agrees at 10 bases. CDR1 and CDR2 (germline): SGHKS, YYEKEE (reference sequence). This CDR3 spans 19 amino acids. V was clipped by 4 bases and J by 7 bases; unmatched bases: 23. CDR3 DNA sequence: TGTGCCAGCAGCGTAAGTTGCGTATTCGGGACTAGCGCCTACAATGAGCAGTACTTC. Encoded protein: CASSVSCVFGTSAYNEQYF.

A remark on this clonotype: This may arise from a read error, as a much more abundant clone is one base away. This chain joins TRBV12-3 or TRBV12-4 and TRBJ2-7; 7 bases align to TRBD2. The CDR3 is made up of 14 amino acids. DNA for the CDR3: TGTGTCAGCAGTTTGGCGGGGGACCGCTACGAGCAGTACTTC. Translated: CVSSLAGDRYEQYF.

This clonotype has ten or more counts. The chain joins TRBV7-3 to TRBJ2-3; D ambiguous. Trimming pared 4 bases from V and 3 bases from J, leaving 11 bases between. Per germline, CDR1 SGHTA and CDR2 FQGTGA. The CDR3 covers 14 residues. The DNA for the CDR3 is TGTGCCAGCAGCTCTTATGGCGGTACAGATACGCAGTATTTT. Residues: CASSSYGGTDTQYF.

Worth noting for this clonotype: One junction end does not reproduce the germline sequence, and a read error may be involved. The chain is built from TRBV7-7 and TRBJ2-3; no reliable D call. Germline V gene data show CDR1 as SSHAT and CDR2 as FNYEAQ (reference sequence). The CDR3 is 13 amino acids. CDR3 bases: TGTGCTAGCAGCTTAATCCCCCCAGATACGCAGTATTTT. Residues: CASSLIPPDTQYF. Looking up the rest from reference TRBV7-7 and TRBJ2-3 gives the full variable domain: GAGVSQSPRYKVTKRGQDVTLRCDPISSHATLYWYQQALGQGPEFLTYFNYEAQPDKSGLPSDRFSAERPEGSISTLTIQRTEQRDSAMYRCASSLIPPDTQYFGPGTRLTVL.

At least ten counts were recorded for this clonotype. The chain joins TRBV10-3 to TRBJ2-1; 11 bases line up with TRBD2. The length of the CDR3 is 15 residues. V gave up 4 bases and J gave up 7 bases; unmatched junction bases: 6. Germline CDR1 and CDR2: ENHRY and SYGVKD. The chain's CDR3 is CAISGLAGKMNEQFF. The CDR3 nucleotides read TGTGCCATCAGTGGACTAGCGGGAAAGATGAATGAGCAGTTCTTC.

This clonotype has just one count. J is TRBJ1-1 and V is TRBV10-3, with TRBD1 as a possible D gene (5 bases). Trimming removed 8 bases from V and 4 bases from J, with 14 bases in between. Germline-derived CDR1 and CDR2 are ENHRY and SYGVKD. The CDR3 consists of 13 residues. The CDR3 spells CAIRDEFLTEAFF. CDR3 in DNA: TGTGCCATCCGGGACGAATTTCTCACTGAAGCTTTCTTT.

The chain joins TRBV10-3 to TRBJ1-2; 7 bases fit TRBD1. This CDR3 region has 17 residues. Germline V gives CDR1 ENHRY, CDR2 SYGVKD. With 3 bases clipped from V and 1 base from J, the junction kept 11 bases outside the gene matches. Written as DNA, the CDR3 is TGTGCCATCAGTGATCTGGGACAGTGCCGGAGTAACTATGGCTACACCTTC. Amino acid sequence: CAISDLGQCRSNYGYTF.

This clonotype was detected ten times or more. This chain connects TRBV20-1 to TRBJ2-4; the D gene is possibly TRBD2 (7 bases). V gave up 4 bases and J gave up 6 bases, with 16 bases separating them. This CDR3 region has 14 residues. Germline CDR1 and CDR2: DFQATT and SNEGSKA (reference sequence). CDR3 nucleotides: TGCAGTGCTATCGGAGGGAGGGGGTTAAACATTCAGTACTTC. Protein product: CSAIGGRGLNIQYF.

The gene calls are TRBV6-5 and TRBJ1-1, with D uncertain. The V gene lost 2 bases and the J gene lost 1 base, with 5 bases spanning the gap. Germline lookup yields CDR1 MNHEY and CDR2 SVGAGI. The CDR3 is 13 residues long. The CDR3 nucleotides read TGTGCCAGCAGTTACATGCCGAACACTGAAGCTTTCTTT. Its translation: CASSYMPNTEAFF.

There are many counts of this clonotype. The rearrangement uses TRBV29-1 and TRBJ1-2; perhaps TRBD1 as D (6 bases). Trimming left V 0 bases short and J 8 bases short, with 13 bases between. The CDR3 totals 13 residues. Germline V gene lookup returns CDR1 SQVTM and CDR2 ANQGSEA. For the CDR3, the DNA is TGCAGCGTTGAAGATATACAACAGGGAGGCTACACCTTC. As protein: CSVEDIQQGGYTF.

On this clonotype itself: Since a much larger clone is just one base distant, this may be a read error. This chain uses TRBV20-1 with TRBJ2-7; no clear D gene. Germline-derived CDR1 and CDR2 are DFQATT and SNEGSKA (reference sequence). CDR3 length: 14 amino acids. Trimming took off 6 bases at V and 4 bases at J, with 19 bases between the two ends. CDR3 DNA sequence: TGCAGTGCCCGACGCCCCCTAATAGAGTACGAGCAGTACTTC. Translating gives CSARRPLIEYEQYF.

This clonotype was seen more than once but under ten times. The chain has TRBV25-1 and TRBJ2-2; TRBD2 might be the D (6 bases). This CDR3 region has 15 residues. Trimming removed 4 bases at V and 1 base at J, with 10 bases between. The germline V gene has CDR1 MGHDK and CDR2 SYGVNS. CDR3 DNA sequence: TGTGCCAGCAGTGTCGGGGGACTGAACACCGGGGAGCTGTTTTTT. Its translation is CASSVGGLNTGELFF. Complete variable domain (other parts from reference TRBV25-1 and TRBJ2-2): EADIYQTPRYLVIGTGKKITLECSQTMGHDKMYWYQQDPGMELHLIHYSYGVNSTEKGDLSSESTVSRIRTEHFPLTLESARPSHTSQYLCASSVGGLNTGELFFGEGSRLTVL.

J is TRBJ1-5 and V is TRBV3-1; D gene uncertain. V was cut by 3 bases and J by 3 bases, with 6 bases left in between. Per the germline V gene, CDR1 is LGHDT and CDR2 is YNNKEL (reference sequence). This CDR3 contains 13 residues. The CDR3 nucleotides are TGTGCCAGCAGCCATGGTTCCAATCAGCCCCAGCATTTT. Translating gives CASSHGSNQPQHF.

A few counts support this clonotype. The rearrangement joins TRBV2 to TRBJ1-4; D perhaps matches TRBD1 (5 bases). CDR1 is SNHLY and CDR2 is FYNNEI in the germline V gene. V lost 1 base, J lost 7 bases, and 13 bases lay in between. The CDR3 covers 15 residues. The CDR3 is CASSEEKTVAEKLFF. The CDR3 nucleotides read TGTGCCAGCAGTGAAGAGAAGACAGTGGCTGAAAAACTGTTTTTT.

The rearrangement joins TRBV28 to TRBJ1-5; the D gene is possibly TRBD1 (5 bases). Germline V gene lookup returns CDR1 MDHEN and CDR2 SYDVKM. CDR3 length: 14 residues. Deletions cut 6 bases from V and 5 bases from J, with 14 bases between. CDR3 region: CASSGAQLHQPQHF. CDR3 in DNA: TGTGCCAGCAGCGGGGCCCAGCTGCATCAGCCCCAGCATTTT.

In this sample, this clonotype turned up many times. The J gene is TRBJ2-7, the V gene TRBV16; 10 bases line up with TRBD1. The V segment lost 0 bases and the J segment 4 bases; nucleotides outside the gene matches: 6. Germline assignment: CDR1 KGHSY and CDR2 FQNENV. The CDR3 is 16 amino acids. CDR3: CASSQSRQGATYEQYF. In DNA form, the CDR3 reads TGTGCCAGCAGCCAATCGAGACAGGGGGCTACTTACGAGCAGTACTTC.

The gene calls are TRBV5-6 and TRBJ2-2, with 8 bases aligning to TRBD1. Germline assignment: CDR1 SGHDT and CDR2 YYEEEE. The CDR3 length is 16 residues. Trimming removed 1 base from V and 6 bases from J; junction bases left unmatched: 8. Here the CDR3 reads CASSLYDRGGSGELFF. The CDR3 DNA reads TGTGCCAGCAGCTTGTATGACAGGGGTGGTTCCGGGGAGCTGTTTTTT.